Below are 32 T cell receptor beta chains sequenced from a single sample in a study of blood T cell repertoires in COVID-19. Sequenced by immunoSEQ multiplex PCR; TCRdb stores in-frame clones only, minus some. The table includes about 210,000 clones, roughly 80% detected once. The specimen sequenced was peripheral blood. The receptors were sampled from a woman older than 75 with COVID-19, enrolled during active disease.

The chain couples TRBV18 to TRBJ2-2; tentatively, D is TRBD1 (5 bases). Looked up from germline, CDR1 is KGHSH and CDR2 is LQKENI. V dropped 8 bases and J dropped 6 bases, with 10 bases sitting between them. The CDR3 contains 12 residues. Written as DNA, the CDR3 is TGTGCCAGCGCCAGGGTATCCGGGGAGCTGTTTTTT. It translates to CASARVSGELFF.

This clone appeared a single time. As DNA, the CDR3 is TGTGCCAGCAGTATAGGGACAGGAAACACCATATATTTT. This encodes CASSIGTGNTIYF. The gene calls are TRBV27 and TRBJ1-3; tentative D call: TRBD1 (6 bases). The germline V and J ends were trimmed by 5 bases and 4 bases, with 9 bases remaining between them. This CDR3 region has 13 residues. CDR1 MNHEY and CDR2 SMNVEV come from the germline V gene (reference sequence).

This chain links TRBV7-9 with TRBJ2-3; D may be TRBD2 (5 bases). V was clipped by 5 bases and J by 5 bases, with 20 bases between them. From germline, CDR1 is SEHNR and CDR2 FQNEAQ (reference sequence). This CDR3 has 16 amino acids. CDR3 region: CASSARDSTGKDTQYF. CDR3 in DNA: TGTGCCAGCAGCGCCCGGGATTCCACCGGGAAAGATACGCAGTATTTT.

This clone showed up just a few times. The chain recombines TRBV18 with TRBJ1-2; TRBD1 matches at 8 bases. The trim removed 2 bases at V and 4 bases at J, leaving 6 bases unmatched. Germline V lookup: CDR1 KGHSH, CDR2 LQKENI. The CDR3 runs to 15 residues. The CDR3 protein is CASSPSTTGGYGYTF. The CDR3 nucleotides are TGTGCCAGCTCACCAAGTACAACAGGGGGCTATGGCTACACCTTC.

This rearrangement joins TRBV5-1 to TRBJ1-2, with 12 nucleotides matching TRBD1. After removal of 4 bases from V and 4 bases from J, the junction contained 11 bases not matched to a gene. Germline CDR1 reads SGHRS; CDR2 reads YFSETQ. The CDR3 totals 17 residues. In DNA form, the CDR3 reads TGCGCCAGCAGCATCGGGACAGGGGGCGCTTCCAGCTATGGCTACACCTTC. It is translated as CASSIGTGGASSYGYTF.

The chain joins TRBV24-1 to TRBJ2-2, with 7 bases matching TRBD1. The CDR3 totals 15 residues. The V gene end was trimmed by 5 bases and the J gene end by 5 bases; junction bases not matched to a gene: 7. Germline loops: CDR1 KGHDR, CDR2 SFDVKD. CDR3 DNA: TGTGCCACCAGTGCTCCGACAGGGCGAACCGGGGAGCTGTTTTTT. Its translation is CATSAPTGRTGELFF.

The J gene is TRBJ2-2, the V gene TRBV7-2; 9 bases are a match to TRBD1. Losses at the gene ends were 3 bases for V and 6 bases for J; bases not matched to a gene: 2. CDR3 length: 14 residues. Germline-derived CDR1 and CDR2 are SGHTA and FQGNSA. CDR3 sequence reads: CASSLTGGSGELFF. In DNA form, the CDR3 reads TGTGCCAGCAGCTTGACAGGGGGATCCGGGGAGCTGTTTTTT.

This clone was picked up one time. V and J are TRBV7-9 and TRBJ2-3, with D possibly TRBD1 on 7 matching bases. Germline V CDR1 and CDR2: SEHNR, FQNEAQ (reference sequence). This CDR3 contains 15 residues. The V end was cut by 4 bases, the J end by 0 bases, with 11 bases between. The CDR3, as DNA: TGTGCCAGCAGCTCACAGGGGACTAGCACAGATACGCAGTATTTT. Translating gives CASSSQGTSTDTQYF. Variable domain in full (rest from reference TRBV7-9 and TRBJ2-3): DTGVSQNPRHKITKRGQNVTFRCDPISEHNRLYWYRQTLGQGPEFLTYFQNEAQLEKSRLLSDRFSAERPKGSFSTLEIQRTEQGDSAMYLCASSSQGTSTDTQYFGPGTRLTVL.

A note on this clone: The sample holds other DNA sequences that translate to the same CDR3. The chain couples TRBV5-1 to TRBJ1-2, with TRBD1 identical over 8 bases. CDR3 size: 14 residues. The J segment lost 2 bases and the V segment lost 4 bases, leaving 4 bases of the junction unmatched. In germline, CDR1 is SGHRS, CDR2 YFSETQ. CDR3: CASSPTGENYGYTF. The DNA of the CDR3 is TGCGCCAGCAGCCCGACAGGGGAGAACTATGGCTACACCTTC.

This chain joins TRBV5-1 and TRBJ2-7, with 8 bases matching TRBD1. The CDR3 has 15 amino acids. Trimming cost V 4 bases and J 9 bases; bases outside gene matches: 15. The V gene's germline CDR1 is SGHRS and CDR2 YFSETQ. CDR3 amino acids: CASSPTTTGEQGQYF. CDR3 DNA sequence: TGCGCCAGCAGCCCGACCACGACAGGGGAACAAGGGCAGTACTTC.

The chain has TRBV25-1 and TRBJ1-2; 7 bases match TRBD1. CDR3 length: 16 residues. Trimming removed 5 bases from V and 2 bases from J; junction bases left unmatched: 11. CDR1 MGHDK and CDR2 SYGVNS come from the germline V gene. CDR3 loop: CASSSNQGQTNYGYTF. CDR3 nucleotide sequence: TGTGCCAGCAGTTCTAATCAGGGACAGACGAACTATGGCTACACCTTC.

The chain uses TRBV19 and TRBJ2-1; 14 nucleotides align to TRBD2. This CDR3 is 20 amino acids long. Germline values: CDR1 LNHDA, CDR2 SQIVND (reference sequence). J lost 5 bases, V lost 3 bases, and 15 bases had no gene match. CDR3 residues: CASSIRGVITGLAGDNEQFF. The CDR3 region has the DNA TGTGCCAGTAGTATCCGAGGCGTCATTACGGGACTAGCGGGAGACAATGAGCAGTTCTTC.

The chain links TRBV18 to TRBJ1-4; D ambiguous. The V gene lost 6 bases and the J gene lost 8 bases, with 13 bases spanning the gap. Germline CDR1 KGHSH, CDR2 LQKENI. This CDR3 is built from 13 residues. As DNA, the CDR3 is TGTGCCAGCTCCCCCCGGGATGCCGAAAAACTGTTTTTT. This translates into CASSPRDAEKLFF.

The chain combines TRBV7-9 with TRBJ1-4; D might be TRBD1 (5 bases). Trimming cost V 4 bases and J 3 bases, with 12 bases left between them. The CDR3 totals 15 residues. Per the germline V gene, CDR1 is SEHNR and CDR2 is FQNEAQ (reference sequence). The CDR3 region has the DNA TGTGCCAGCAGCTCCACCGGGACTTCTAATGAAAAACTGTTTTTT. Protein product: CASSSTGTSNEKLFF.

The chain joins TRBV10-3 to TRBJ1-1; 8 bases align to TRBD1. The CDR3 runs to 14 residues. CDR1 is ENHRY and CDR2 is SYGVKD in the germline V gene. V shed 6 bases and J 1 base; nucleotides not matched to a gene: 4. The chain's CDR3 is CAISFTGGNTEAFF. The CDR3 DNA reads TGTGCCATCAGCTTTACAGGGGGGAACACTGAAGCTTTCTTT.

J is TRBJ2-7 and V is TRBV20-1; D may be TRBD2 (5 bases). The germline gives CDR1 DFQATT, CDR2 SNEGSKA (reference sequence). The V end was cut by 3 bases, the J end by 5 bases, with 8 bases between. The CDR3 is made up of 11 amino acids. CDR3 bases: TGCAGTGCTAGCCAGCGGAACGAGCAGTACTTC. This gives the protein CSASQRNEQYF.

The rearrangement links TRBV3-1 (or the pseudogene TRBV3-2) to TRBJ1-2; 12 bases map to TRBD1. This CDR3 region has 15 residues. The junction had 6 bases not matched to a gene; V was cut back by 3 bases and J by 7 bases. Per the germline V gene, CDR1 is LGHDT and CDR2 is YNNKEL (reference sequence). The CDR3, as DNA: TGTGCCAGCAGCCAGGGGGACAGGGGGCTTCGTGGCTACACCTTC. It encodes CASSQGDRGLRGYTF.

The chain employs TRBV30 and TRBJ2-1, with D tentatively TRBD1 (6 bases). The CDR3 extends over 13 amino acids. From germline, CDR1 is GTSNPN and CDR2 SVGIG (reference sequence). V lost 5 bases, J lost 7 bases, and 15 bases lay in between. CDR3: CAWEGDKGNEQFF. CDR3 DNA: TGTGCCTGGGAGGGGGATAAGGGGAATGAGCAGTTCTTC.

The chain uses TRBV18 and TRBJ1-1, with TRBD1 matching 10 bases. CDR3 length: 15 amino acids. Trimming took 0 bases from V and 7 from J; bases not matched to a gene: 5. CDR1 is KGHSH and CDR2 is LQKENI in the germline V gene. The CDR3 reads CASSPPGQGVGEAFF. CDR3 DNA: TGTGCCAGCTCACCACCCGGACAGGGGGTGGGTGAAGCTTTCTTT.

This chain connects TRBV12-3 or TRBV12-4 to TRBJ1-2, with 7 positions matching TRBD1. The CDR3 runs 13 residues. The V segment lost 5 bases and the J segment 6 bases; nucleotides outside the gene matches: 6. DNA of the CDR3: TGTGCCAGCAGTCTACAGGGGACCCATGGCTACACCTTC. It is translated as CASSLQGTHGYTF.

This clone was seen once. This chain links TRBV9 with TRBJ2-3, with a tentative D call TRBD1 (5 bases). Looked up from germline, CDR1 is SGDLS and CDR2 is YYNGEE. The CDR3 has 16 amino acids. Trimming removed 1 base from V and 0 bases from J, with 12 bases in between. CDR3 sequence (DNA): TGTGCCAGCAGCGTAAAGGGGTCTTCTAGCACAGATACGCAGTATTTT. Residues: CASSVKGSSSTDTQYF.

V and J are TRBV3-1 (or the pseudogene TRBV3-2) and TRBJ1-6, with 10 bases aligning to TRBD1. Trimming removed 4 bases from V and 10 bases from J; junction bases left unmatched: 4. The CDR3 is made up of 14 amino acids. Germline-derived CDR1 and CDR2 are LGHDT and YNNKEL (reference sequence). The CDR3 loop reads CASSPRDRGSPLHF. The CDR3 region has the DNA TGTGCCAGCAGCCCGAGGGACAGGGGCTCACCCCTCCACTTT.

V gene TRBV6-5 combines with J gene TRBJ1-2; no definite D call. V lost 0 bases, J lost 4 bases, and 12 bases lay in between. This CDR3 is 15 amino acids long. Germline V gene sequence: CDR1 MNHEY, CDR2 SVGAGI. The CDR3 DNA reads TGTGCCAGCAGTTACTCGGCAGGTACCGGCTATGGCTACACCTTC. Translating gives CASSYSAGTGYGYTF.

The chain combines TRBV5-1 with TRBJ2-3; D uncertain. Trimming removed 3 bases from V and 7 bases from J, with 12 bases in between. CDR3 size: 13 residues. Germline CDR1 is SGHRS and CDR2 is YFSETQ. The CDR3 DNA is TGCGCCAGCAGCTCCCCCACACTAAATACGCAGTATTTT. It specifies CASSSPTLNTQYF.

In this sample, this clone turned up once. The chain employs TRBV7-9 and TRBJ1-5; 7 nucleotides match TRBD1. Germline lookup yields CDR1 SEHNR and CDR2 FQNEAQ (reference sequence). Trimming took 0 bases from V and 2 from J; bases not matched to a gene: 4. There are 16 residues in the CDR3. For the CDR3, the DNA is TGTGCCAGCAGCTTAGCGACAGGGCGAGGCAATCAGCCCCAGCATTTT. This sequence encodes CASSLATGRGNQPQHF.

This chain links TRBV24-1 with TRBJ2-3, with 7 bases fitting TRBD2. The CDR3 is 15 amino acids. J gave up 2 bases and V 7 bases, and 8 bases lay outside the gene matches. Germline V gene lookup returns CDR1 KGHDR and CDR2 SFDVKD. CDR3 loop: CATSKGDYITDTQYF. The CDR3 nucleotides read TGTGCCACCAGCAAAGGGGACTATATCACAGATACGCAGTATTTT.

This chain uses TRBV6-5 with TRBJ1-5; D unclear. Germline V gives CDR1 MNHEY, CDR2 SVGAGI. The CDR3 runs to 16 residues. V gave up 2 bases and J gave up 1 base, with 12 bases separating them. This chain's CDR3 is CASSYGLSGSNQPQHF. CDR3 DNA sequence: TGTGCCAGCAGTTACGGGCTGAGTGGGAGCAATCAGCCCCAGCATTTT.

The V gene is TRBV6-5, the J gene TRBJ1-1, with D perhaps matching TRBD1 (6 bases). The CDR3 is 12 amino acids. Trimming took off 6 bases at V and 9 bases at J, with 14 bases between the two ends. Germline CDR1 is MNHEY and CDR2 is SVGAGI. CDR3 sequence: CASSRKQGQAFF. The CDR3 DNA reads TGTGCCAGCAGCCGCAAACAGGGCCAAGCTTTCTTT.

This rearrangement joins TRBV7-6 to TRBJ2-7; TRBD1 matches 7 bases. The V segment lost 5 bases and the J segment 0 bases; nucleotides outside the gene matches: 7. The CDR3 spans 15 residues. Per germline, CDR1 SGHVS and CDR2 FNYEAQ. DNA for the CDR3: TGTGCCAGCAGCCCCGGGACAGTGGGCTCCTACGAGCAGTACTTC. Translating gives CASSPGTVGSYEQYF.

The gene calls are TRBV7-2 and TRBJ1-2; 9 nucleotides match TRBD1. The CDR3 runs 14 residues. Trimming at V came to 1 base and at J to 8 bases, leaving 5 bases not matched to a gene. Germline V CDR1 and CDR2: SGHTA, FQGNSA. CDR3 in DNA: TGTGCCAGCAGCTTAGGGGTGACAGGGGGAGGCTACACCTTC. It codes for CASSLGVTGGGYTF.

This chain joins TRBV4-2 and TRBJ2-2, with 7 bases identical to TRBD2. Germline V gene data show CDR1 as LGHNA and CDR2 as YNFKEQ. V was clipped by 4 bases and J by 2 bases; unmatched bases: 13. The CDR3 spans 18 residues. CDR3 nucleotide sequence: TGTGCCAGCAGCCCATTGCGGGGGTTGGGTATAAACACCGGGGAGCTGTTTTTT. Amino acids: CASSPLRGLGINTGELFF.

The chain recombines TRBV4-1 with TRBJ2-7; 8 nucleotides line up with TRBD1. Germline assignment: CDR1 MGHRA and CDR2 YSYEKL. The length of the CDR3 is 14 residues. V was clipped by 5 bases and J by 6 bases; unmatched bases: 9. The DNA of the CDR3 is TGCGCCAGCAGCGCCCCCGGACAGGGTGCCGAGCAGTACTTC. As protein: CASSAPGQGAEQYF.